This T cell receptor beta chain stems from a study of naive CD8 T cells in extremely preterm neonates. Notes on the study in general: Preterm CDR3s were shorter than older groups', with fewer N additions and less trimming.

This CDR3 region has 15 residues. Germline CDR1 reads SGHTA; CDR2 reads FQGNSA. V shed 3 bases, J shed 2 bases, and the junction held 3 bases outside the gene matches. Details on this clone: Its antigen is not identified.

TCRdb keeps only in-frame clones here, not all; method: immunoSEQ multiplex PCR. The sample records about 5,100 clones, under 99% being singletons. Sequenced: naive CD8+ T cells from blood. The chain couples TRBV7-2 to TRBJ2-7; the match to TRBD2 covers 11 bases. The receptor's source is a human donor in good health. The CDR3 sequence: CASSLGLAETYEQYF. The CDR3 DNA sequence: TGTGCCAGCAGCTTGGGACTAGCGGAAACCTACGAGCAGTACTTC.